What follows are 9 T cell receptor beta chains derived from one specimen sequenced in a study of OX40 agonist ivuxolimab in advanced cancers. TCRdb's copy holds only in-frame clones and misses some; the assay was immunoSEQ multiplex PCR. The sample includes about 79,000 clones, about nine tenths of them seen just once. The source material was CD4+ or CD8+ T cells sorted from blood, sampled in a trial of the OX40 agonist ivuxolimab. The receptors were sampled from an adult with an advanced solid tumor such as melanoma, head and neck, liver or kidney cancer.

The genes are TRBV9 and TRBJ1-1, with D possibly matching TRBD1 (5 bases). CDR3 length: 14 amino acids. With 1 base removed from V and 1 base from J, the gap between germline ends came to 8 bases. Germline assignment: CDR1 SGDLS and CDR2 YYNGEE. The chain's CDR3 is CASSVTGQNTEAFF. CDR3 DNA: TGTGCCAGCAGCGTAACAGGCCAGAACACTGAAGCTTTCTTT.

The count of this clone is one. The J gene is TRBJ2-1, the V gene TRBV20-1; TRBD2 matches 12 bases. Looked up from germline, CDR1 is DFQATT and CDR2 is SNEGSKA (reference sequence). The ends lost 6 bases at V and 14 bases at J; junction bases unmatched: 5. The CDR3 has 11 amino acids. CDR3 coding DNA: TGCAGTGCACGTCTAGCGGGAGGGAAGTTCTTC. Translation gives CSARLAGGKFF.

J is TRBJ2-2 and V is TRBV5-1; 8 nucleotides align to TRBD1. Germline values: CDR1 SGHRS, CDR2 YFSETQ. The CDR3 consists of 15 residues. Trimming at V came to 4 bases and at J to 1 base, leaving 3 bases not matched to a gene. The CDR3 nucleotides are TGCGCCAGCAGCCGAGGGACAGGGAACACCGGGGAGCTGTTTTTT. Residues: CASSRGTGNTGELFF.

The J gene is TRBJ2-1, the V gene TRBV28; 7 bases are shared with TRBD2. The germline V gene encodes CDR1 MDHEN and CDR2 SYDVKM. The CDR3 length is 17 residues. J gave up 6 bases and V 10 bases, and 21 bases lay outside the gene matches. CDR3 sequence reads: CATYQSSGAKRGNEQFF. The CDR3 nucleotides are TGTGCCACCTACCAATCTAGCGGCGCAAAAAGGGGCAATGAGCAGTTCTTC.

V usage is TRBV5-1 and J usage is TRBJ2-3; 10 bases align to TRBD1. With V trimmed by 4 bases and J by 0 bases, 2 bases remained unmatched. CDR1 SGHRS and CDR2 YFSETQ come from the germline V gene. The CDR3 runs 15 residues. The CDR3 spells CASSRTGGSTDTQYF. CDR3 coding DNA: TGCGCCAGCAGCCGGACAGGGGGAAGCACAGATACGCAGTATTTT.

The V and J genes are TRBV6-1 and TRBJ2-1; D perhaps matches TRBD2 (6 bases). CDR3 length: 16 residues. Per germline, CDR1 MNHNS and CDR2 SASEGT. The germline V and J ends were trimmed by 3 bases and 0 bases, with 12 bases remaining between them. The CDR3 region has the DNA TGTGCCAGCAGTGAGTCGGGGCGGGGCTCCTACAATGAGCAGTTCTTC. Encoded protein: CASSESGRGSYNEQFF.

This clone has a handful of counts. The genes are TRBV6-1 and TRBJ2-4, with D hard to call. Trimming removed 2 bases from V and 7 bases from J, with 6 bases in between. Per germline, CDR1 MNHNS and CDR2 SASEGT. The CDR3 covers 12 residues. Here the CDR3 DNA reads TGTGCCAGCAGTGAAACTAACAACATTCAGTACTTC. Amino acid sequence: CASSETNNIQYF.

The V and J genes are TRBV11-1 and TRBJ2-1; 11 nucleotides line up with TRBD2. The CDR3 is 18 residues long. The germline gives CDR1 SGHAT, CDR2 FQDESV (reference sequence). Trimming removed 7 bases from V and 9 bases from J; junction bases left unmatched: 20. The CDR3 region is CASTSRLGLAGGYGEQFF. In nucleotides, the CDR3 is TGTGCCAGCACCTCCCGACTCGGGCTAGCGGGAGGTTATGGTGAGCAGTTCTTC.

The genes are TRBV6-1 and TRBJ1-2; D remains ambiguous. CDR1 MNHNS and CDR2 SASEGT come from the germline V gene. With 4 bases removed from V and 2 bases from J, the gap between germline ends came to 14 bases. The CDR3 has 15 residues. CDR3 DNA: TGTGCCAGCAGTGCCTCGGTCCTACTGAACTATGGCTACACCTTC. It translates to CASSASVLLNYGYTF.